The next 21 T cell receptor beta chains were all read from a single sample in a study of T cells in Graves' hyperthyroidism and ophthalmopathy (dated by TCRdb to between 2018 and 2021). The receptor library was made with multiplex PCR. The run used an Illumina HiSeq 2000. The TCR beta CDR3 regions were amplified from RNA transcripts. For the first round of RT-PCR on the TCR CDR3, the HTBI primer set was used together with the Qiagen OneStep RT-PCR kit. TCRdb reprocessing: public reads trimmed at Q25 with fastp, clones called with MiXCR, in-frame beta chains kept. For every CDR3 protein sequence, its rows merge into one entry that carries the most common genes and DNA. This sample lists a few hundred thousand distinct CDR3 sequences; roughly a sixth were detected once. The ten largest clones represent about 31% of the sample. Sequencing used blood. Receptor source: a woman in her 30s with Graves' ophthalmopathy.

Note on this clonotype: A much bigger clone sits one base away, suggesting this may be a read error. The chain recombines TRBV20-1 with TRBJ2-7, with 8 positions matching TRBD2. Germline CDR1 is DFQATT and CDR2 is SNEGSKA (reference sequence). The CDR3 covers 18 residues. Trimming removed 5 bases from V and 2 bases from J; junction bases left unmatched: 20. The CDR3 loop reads CSAADPWGSGEDPYEQYF. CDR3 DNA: TGCAGTGCTGCAGACCCGTGGGGTAGCGGGGAGGACCCCTACGAGCAGTACTTC.

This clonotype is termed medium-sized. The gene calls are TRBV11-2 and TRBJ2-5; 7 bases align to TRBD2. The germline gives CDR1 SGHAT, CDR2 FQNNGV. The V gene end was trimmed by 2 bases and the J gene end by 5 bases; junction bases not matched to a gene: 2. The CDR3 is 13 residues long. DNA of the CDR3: TGTGCCAGCAGCTTATGGGGGGGGGAGACCCAGTACTTC. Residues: CASSLWGGETQYF.

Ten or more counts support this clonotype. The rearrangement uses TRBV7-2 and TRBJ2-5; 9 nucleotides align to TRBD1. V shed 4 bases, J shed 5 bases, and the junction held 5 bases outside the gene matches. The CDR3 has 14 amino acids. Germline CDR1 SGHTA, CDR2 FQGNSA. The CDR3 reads CASSYTGGAETQYF. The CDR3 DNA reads TGTGCCAGCAGCTACACAGGGGGCGCGGAGACCCAGTACTTC.

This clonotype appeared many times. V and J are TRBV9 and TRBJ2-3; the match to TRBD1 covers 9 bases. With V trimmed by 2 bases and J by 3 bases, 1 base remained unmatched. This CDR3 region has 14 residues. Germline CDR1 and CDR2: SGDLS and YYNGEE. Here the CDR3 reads CASSVDRGTDTQYF. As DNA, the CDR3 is TGTGCCAGCAGCGTGGACAGGGGAACAGATACGCAGTATTTT. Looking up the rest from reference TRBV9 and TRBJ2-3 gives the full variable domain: DSGVTQTPKHLITATGQRVTLRCSPRSGDLSVYWYQQSLDQGLQFLIQYYNGEERAKGNILERFSAQQFPDLHSELNLSSLELGDSALYFCASSVDRGTDTQYFGPGTRLTVL.

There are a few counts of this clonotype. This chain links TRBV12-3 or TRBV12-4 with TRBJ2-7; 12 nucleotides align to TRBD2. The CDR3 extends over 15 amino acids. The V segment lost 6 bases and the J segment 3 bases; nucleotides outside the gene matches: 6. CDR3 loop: CASSRTSGTFYEQYF. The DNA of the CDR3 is TGTGCCAGCAGCCGGACTAGCGGGACATTCTACGAGCAGTACTTC.

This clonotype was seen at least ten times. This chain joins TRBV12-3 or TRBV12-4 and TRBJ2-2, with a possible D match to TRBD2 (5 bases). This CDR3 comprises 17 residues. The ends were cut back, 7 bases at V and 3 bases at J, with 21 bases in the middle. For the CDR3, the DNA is TGTGCCAGCACTCCCCCTCGTGGTAGCGAGGACACCGGGGAGCTGTTTTTT. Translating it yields CASTPPRGSEDTGELFF.

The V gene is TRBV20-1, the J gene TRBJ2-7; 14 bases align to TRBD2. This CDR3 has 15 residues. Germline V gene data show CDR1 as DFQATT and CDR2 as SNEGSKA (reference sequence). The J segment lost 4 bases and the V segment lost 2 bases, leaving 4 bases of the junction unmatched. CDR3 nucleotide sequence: TGCAGTGCTAGAAGACTAGCGGGAGGGTTGTACGAGCAGTACTTC. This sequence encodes CSARRLAGGLYEQYF.

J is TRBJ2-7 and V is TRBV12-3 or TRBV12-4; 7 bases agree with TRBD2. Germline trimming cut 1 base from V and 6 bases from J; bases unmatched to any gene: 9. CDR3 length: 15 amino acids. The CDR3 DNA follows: TGTGCCAGCAGTTTAGTTGGGGGGGGGACGAGCGAGCAGTACTTC. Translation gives CASSLVGGGTSEQYF.

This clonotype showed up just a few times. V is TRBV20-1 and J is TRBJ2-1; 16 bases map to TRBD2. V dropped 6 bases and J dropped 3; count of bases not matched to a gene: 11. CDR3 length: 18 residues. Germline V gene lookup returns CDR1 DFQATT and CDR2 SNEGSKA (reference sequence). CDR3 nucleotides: TGCAGTGCCGTTCCGGGACTAGCGGGAGGGTCGCTCTACAATGAGCAGTTCTTC. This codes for CSAVPGLAGGSLYNEQFF.

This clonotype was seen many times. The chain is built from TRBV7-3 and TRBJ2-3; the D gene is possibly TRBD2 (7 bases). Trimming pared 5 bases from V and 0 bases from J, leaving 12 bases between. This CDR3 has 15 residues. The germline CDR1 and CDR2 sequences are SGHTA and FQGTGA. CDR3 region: CASSPTGGSTDTQYF. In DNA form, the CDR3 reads TGTGCCAGCAGCCCCACGGGGGGCAGCACAGATACGCAGTATTTT.

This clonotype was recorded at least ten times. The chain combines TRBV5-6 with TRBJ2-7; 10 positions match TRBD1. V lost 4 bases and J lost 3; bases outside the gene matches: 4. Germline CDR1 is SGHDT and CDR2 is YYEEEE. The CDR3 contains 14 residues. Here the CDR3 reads CASSAGTGDYEQYF. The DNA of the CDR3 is TGTGCCAGCAGCGCCGGGACAGGGGACTACGAGCAGTACTTC.

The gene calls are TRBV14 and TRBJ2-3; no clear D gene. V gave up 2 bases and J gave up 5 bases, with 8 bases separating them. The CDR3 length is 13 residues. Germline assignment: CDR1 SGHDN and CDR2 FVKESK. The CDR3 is CASSQRLLDTQYF. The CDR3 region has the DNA TGTGCCAGCAGCCAACGCCTGTTAGATACGCAGTATTTT.

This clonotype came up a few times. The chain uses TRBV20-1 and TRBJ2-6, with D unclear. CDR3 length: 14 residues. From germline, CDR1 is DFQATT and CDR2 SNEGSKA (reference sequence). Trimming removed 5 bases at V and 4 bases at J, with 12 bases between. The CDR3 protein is CSASSGAGANVLTF. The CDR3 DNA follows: TGCAGTGCTTCATCAGGAGCCGGGGCCAACGTCCTGACTTTC.

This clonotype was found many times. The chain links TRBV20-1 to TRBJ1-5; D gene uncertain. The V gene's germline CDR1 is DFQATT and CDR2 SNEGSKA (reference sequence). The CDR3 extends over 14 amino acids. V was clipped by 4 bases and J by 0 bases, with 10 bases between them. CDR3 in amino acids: CSAMEGYSNQPQHF. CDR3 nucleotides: TGCAGTGCTATGGAGGGATATAGCAATCAGCCCCAGCATTTT.

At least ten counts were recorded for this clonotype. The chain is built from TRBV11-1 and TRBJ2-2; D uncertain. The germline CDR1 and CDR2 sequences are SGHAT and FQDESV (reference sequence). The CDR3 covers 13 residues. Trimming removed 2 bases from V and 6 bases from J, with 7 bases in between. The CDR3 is CASSLMGSGELFF. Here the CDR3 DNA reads TGTGCCAGCAGCTTAATGGGATCCGGGGAGCTGTTTTTT.

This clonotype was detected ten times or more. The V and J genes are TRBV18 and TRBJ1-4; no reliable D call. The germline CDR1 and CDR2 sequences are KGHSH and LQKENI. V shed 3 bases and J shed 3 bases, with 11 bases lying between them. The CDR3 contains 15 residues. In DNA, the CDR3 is TGTGCCAGCTCACCCTTGCGTGGACCTAATGAAAAACTGTTTTTT. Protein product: CASSPLRGPNEKLFF.

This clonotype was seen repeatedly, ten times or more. The CDR3 reads CATSRVGVSTDTQYF. CDR3 bases: TGTGCCACCAGCAGGGTTGGGGTTAGCACAGATACGCAGTATTTT. The chain joins TRBV15 to TRBJ2-3; D uncertain. CDR1 is LNHNV and CDR2 is YYDKDF in the germline V gene (reference sequence). Trimming took 3 bases from V and 0 from J, leaving 10 bases between them. The CDR3 consists of 15 residues.

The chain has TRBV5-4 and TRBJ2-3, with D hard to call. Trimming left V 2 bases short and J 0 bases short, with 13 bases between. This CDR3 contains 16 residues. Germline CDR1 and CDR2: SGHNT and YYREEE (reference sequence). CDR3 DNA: TGTGCCAGCAGCTTATCCCCCCTACTTAGCACAGATACGCAGTATTTT. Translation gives CASSLSPLLSTDTQYF.

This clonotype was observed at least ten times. This CDR3 is CASSYEPGLGGEQYF. The CDR3 DNA is TGTGCCAGCAGTTACGAGCCTGGACTAGGAGGCGAGCAGTACTTC. The chain has TRBV6-5 and TRBJ2-7; 7 bases agree with TRBD2. Germline V gene data show CDR1 as MNHEY and CDR2 as SVGAGI. The ends lost 2 bases at V and 6 bases at J; junction bases unmatched: 10. CDR3 size: 15 residues.

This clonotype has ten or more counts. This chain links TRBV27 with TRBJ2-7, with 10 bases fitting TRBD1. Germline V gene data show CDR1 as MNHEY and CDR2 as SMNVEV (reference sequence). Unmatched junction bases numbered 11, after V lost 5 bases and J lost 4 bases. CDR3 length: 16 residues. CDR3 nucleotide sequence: TGTGCCAGCAGTGAAACCCTGGGACAGGGGCAGTACGAGCAGTACTTC. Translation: CASSETLGQGQYEQYF.

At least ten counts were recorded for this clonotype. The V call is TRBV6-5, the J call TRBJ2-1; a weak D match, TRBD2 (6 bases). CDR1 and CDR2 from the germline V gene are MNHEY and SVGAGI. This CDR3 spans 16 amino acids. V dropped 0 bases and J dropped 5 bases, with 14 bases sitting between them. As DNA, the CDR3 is TGTGCCAGCAGTTACTCCAATAGGGACTTTAACAATGAGCAGTTCTTC. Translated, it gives CASSYSNRDFNNEQFF.